Sequencing of this T cell receptor beta chain was carried out in a study of siplizumab effects on memory and regulatory T cells. Whole-study findings and limits: The alloresponse seemed to draw substantially on naive T cells, which appeared more diverse than memory cells.

Comments on this clone: What it binds is not known.

Germline assignment: CDR1 MRHNA and CDR2 SNTAGT. This CDR3 contains 17 residues. Trimming at V came to 1 base and at J to 4 bases, leaving 9 bases not matched to a gene. Produced via immunoSEQ multiplex PCR; TCRdb's table is partial and in-frame only. The repertoire holds about 55,000 clones, with 95% to 97% as singletons. Input material: naive CD4+ T cells sorted from blood. The sequence came from a human donor in good health. The rearrangement links TRBV6-4 to TRBJ2-2; 7 positions match TRBD1. As DNA, the CDR3 is TGTGCCAGCAGTGACTTGGGCACAGGGGCTACCACCGGGGAGCTGTTTTTT. It yields the protein CASSDLGTGATTGELFF.